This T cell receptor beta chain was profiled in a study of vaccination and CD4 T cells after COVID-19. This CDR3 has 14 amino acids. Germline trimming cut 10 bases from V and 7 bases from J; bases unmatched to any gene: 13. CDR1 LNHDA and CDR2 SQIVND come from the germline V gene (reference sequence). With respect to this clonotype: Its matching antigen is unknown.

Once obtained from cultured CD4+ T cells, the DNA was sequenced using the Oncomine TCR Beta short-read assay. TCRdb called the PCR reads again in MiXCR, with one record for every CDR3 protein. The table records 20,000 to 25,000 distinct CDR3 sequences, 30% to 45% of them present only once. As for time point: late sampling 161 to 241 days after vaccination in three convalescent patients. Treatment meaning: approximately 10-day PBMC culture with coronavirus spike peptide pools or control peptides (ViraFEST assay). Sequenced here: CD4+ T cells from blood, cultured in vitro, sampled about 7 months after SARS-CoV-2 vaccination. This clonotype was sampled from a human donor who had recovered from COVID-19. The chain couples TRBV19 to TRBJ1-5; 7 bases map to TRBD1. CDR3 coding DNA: TGTGCCATCTCTCCCCAACAGGGGATCCAGCCCCAGCATTTT. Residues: CAISPQQGIQPQHF.